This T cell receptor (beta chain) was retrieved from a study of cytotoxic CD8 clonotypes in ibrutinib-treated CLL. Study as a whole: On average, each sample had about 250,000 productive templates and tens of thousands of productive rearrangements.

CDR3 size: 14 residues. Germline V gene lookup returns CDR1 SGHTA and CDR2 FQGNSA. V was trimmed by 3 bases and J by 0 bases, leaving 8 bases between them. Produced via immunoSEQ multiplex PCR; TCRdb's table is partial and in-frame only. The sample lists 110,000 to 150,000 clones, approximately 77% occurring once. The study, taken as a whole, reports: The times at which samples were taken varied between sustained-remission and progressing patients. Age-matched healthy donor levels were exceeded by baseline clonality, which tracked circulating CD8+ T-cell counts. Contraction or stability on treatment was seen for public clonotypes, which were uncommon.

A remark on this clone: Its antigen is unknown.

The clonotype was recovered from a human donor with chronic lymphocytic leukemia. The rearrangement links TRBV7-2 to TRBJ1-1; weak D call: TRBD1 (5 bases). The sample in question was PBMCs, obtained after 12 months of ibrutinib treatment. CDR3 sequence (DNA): TGTGCCAGCAGCTTTGCAGGGATGAACACTGAAGCTTTCTTT. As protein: CASSFAGMNTEAFF.